This entry lists 17 T cell receptor beta chains sequenced from one sample in a study of blood T cell repertoires in COVID-19. Assay: immunoSEQ multiplex PCR; the TCRdb copy retains only in-frame clones and omits some. The sample shows about 99,000 clones, around 84% of them seen only once. Sequencing used peripheral blood. These receptors were collected from a man aged 65-85 years with active or convalescent COVID-19.

The sample holds a few counts of this clone. This chain links TRBV19 with TRBJ2-1, with D tentatively TRBD2 (6 bases). Germline V gene sequence: CDR1 LNHDA, CDR2 SQIVND (reference sequence). Trimming pared 6 bases from V and 7 bases from J, leaving 13 bases between. This CDR3 is built from 13 residues. DNA for the CDR3: TGTGCCAGTAGCTCTATTGGAGGGAATGAGCAGTTCTTC. It translates to CASSSIGGNEQFF.

The chain is built from TRBV7-2 and TRBJ1-2, with 9 bases fitting TRBD1. From germline, CDR1 is SGHTA and CDR2 FQGNSA. The CDR3 is made up of 12 amino acids. Trimming at V came to 5 bases and at J to 8 bases, leaving 3 bases not matched to a gene. DNA of the CDR3: TGTGCCAGCAGCCCGGGACAGGGCGGCTACACCTTC. This codes for CASSPGQGGYTF.

The chain carries TRBV6-5 and TRBJ1-1, with TRBD1 matching 8 bases. Germline loops: CDR1 MNHEY, CDR2 SVGAGI. The CDR3 consists of 15 residues. Trimming at V came to 6 bases and at J to 4 bases, leaving 10 bases not matched to a gene. CDR3 amino acids: CASSLDRGSSTEAFF. The DNA for the CDR3 is TGTGCCAGCAGCCTCGACAGGGGATCTAGCACTGAAGCTTTCTTT.

The V and J genes are TRBV7-9 and TRBJ2-1, with 12 bases lining up with TRBD2. J lost 4 bases, V lost 1 base, and 5 bases had no gene match. The CDR3 has 17 amino acids. Germline CDR1 and CDR2: SEHNR and FQNEAQ (reference sequence). CDR3 sequence (DNA): TGTGCCAGCAGCTTAGGTGGACTAGCGGGGATTTACAATGAGCAGTTCTTC. This sequence encodes CASSLGGLAGIYNEQFF.

This chain uses TRBV5-4 with TRBJ1-6; D unresolved. The CDR3 covers 14 residues. Germline CDR1 is SGHNT and CDR2 is YYREEE (reference sequence). Deletions cut 1 base from V and 5 bases from J, with 7 bases between. The CDR3 region is CASSLTVNNSPLHF. The CDR3 DNA follows: TGTGCCAGCAGCTTGACAGTTAATAATTCACCCCTCCACTTT.

The chain combines TRBV6-6 with TRBJ2-2, with D perhaps TRBD1 (6 bases). Trimming left V 4 bases short and J 6 bases short, with 12 bases between. Germline CDR1 is MNHNY and CDR2 is SVGAGI (reference sequence). The CDR3 runs to 14 residues. CDR3 coding DNA: TGTGCCAGCAGTTCCCTACAGGGCGCCGGGGAGCTGTTTTTT. It codes for CASSSLQGAGELFF.

The gene calls are TRBV20-1 and TRBJ2-1, with 8 bases that match TRBD2. The V and J ends lost 3 bases and 4 bases, in that order; junction bases with no gene match: 11. Germline V gene sequence: CDR1 DFQATT, CDR2 SNEGSKA (reference sequence). CDR3 length: 16 residues. The CDR3 sequence: CSASTPGGATYNEQFF. The CDR3 DNA follows: TGCAGTGCTAGTACTCCGGGGGGGGCAACATACAATGAGCAGTTCTTC.

This chain links TRBV7-3 with TRBJ1-1; D is uncertain. V gave up 0 bases and J gave up 1 base, with 12 bases separating them. This CDR3 comprises 16 residues. Germline loops: CDR1 SGHTA, CDR2 FQGTGA. The CDR3 DNA follows: TGTGCCAGCAGCTTAACCCGAGGCACCAGGAACACTGAAGCTTTCTTT. Its protein product is CASSLTRGTRNTEAFF.

This rearrangement joins TRBV11-2 to TRBJ1-1, with a tentative D call TRBD1 (6 bases). The CDR3 runs 13 residues. The germline CDR1 and CDR2 sequences are SGHAT and FQNNGV. The V gene lost 4 bases and the J gene lost 3 bases, with 9 bases spanning the gap. CDR3 loop: CASSSRGDTEAFF. The CDR3 nucleotides are TGTGCCAGCAGCTCCAGGGGAGACACTGAAGCTTTCTTT. Combining the CDR3 with reference TRBV11-2 and TRBJ1-1 gives the whole variable domain EAGVAQSPRYKIIEKRQSVAFWCNPISGHATLYWYQQILGQGPKLLIQFQNNGVVDDSQLPKDRFSAERLKGVDSTLKIQPAKLEDSAVYLCASSSRGDTEAFFGQGTRLTVV.

To note about this clone: The junction departs from the called germline gene at one end, perhaps through a read error. The DNA for the CDR3 is TGTGCTAGCAGCTTGGGTAGCGGGGGGTTCTATGAGCAGTTCTTC. Its translation: CASSLGSGGFYEQFF. The V and J genes are TRBV7-7 and TRBJ2-1, with 10 bases lining up with TRBD2. CDR1 and CDR2 from the germline V gene are SSHAT and FNYEAQ (reference sequence). There are 15 residues in the CDR3.

The chain carries TRBV5-1 and TRBJ2-5; TRBD2 matches 11 bases. Looked up from germline, CDR1 is SGHRS and CDR2 is YFSETQ. The CDR3 sequence is 15 residues long. J gave up 4 bases and V 4 bases, and 6 bases lay outside the gene matches. DNA of the CDR3: TGCGCCAGCAGCCCGGGACTAGCGGATTCAGAGACCCAGTACTTC. Its translation is CASSPGLADSETQYF.

This clone was counted between two and nine times. This chain uses TRBV11-3 with TRBJ1-1; 9 bases are a match to TRBD1. Germline V gives CDR1 SGHNT, CDR2 YENEEA. V gave up 5 bases and J gave up 1 base; unmatched junction bases: 8. This CDR3 contains 16 residues. The CDR3 bases are TGTGCCAGCAGCCCCAAAACAGGGGGCGCGAACACTGAAGCTTTCTTT. Protein sequence: CASSPKTGGANTEAFF.

The rearrangement joins TRBV9 to TRBJ2-3; 9 bases match TRBD2. There are 16 residues in the CDR3. V shed 2 bases and J 6 bases; nucleotides not matched to a gene: 10. Germline assignment: CDR1 SGDLS and CDR2 YYNGEE. The CDR3 coding sequence is TGTGCCAGCAGCGTCTCCGAAGCGGGGGGCCTGGATACGCAGTATTTT. As protein: CASSVSEAGGLDTQYF.

Comments on this clone: Relative to the germline gene, one junction end is altered; a read error may explain this. The rearrangement links TRBV5-1 to TRBJ1-2; D unresolved. The CDR3 has 15 amino acids. The germline V gene encodes CDR1 SGHRS and CDR2 YFSETQ. The CDR3 loop is CASSLEAATYYGFTF. The CDR3 region has the DNA TGCGCCAGCAGCTTGGAGGCAGCGACCTACTATGGCTTCACCTTC.

The chain uses TRBV5-6 and TRBJ2-7; 8 nucleotides match TRBD1. Germline V gene sequence: CDR1 SGHDT, CDR2 YYEEEE. V shed 1 base and J 6 bases; nucleotides not matched to a gene: 6. The CDR3 has 14 amino acids. The CDR3 is CASSLMQGASEQYF. DNA of the CDR3: TGTGCCAGCAGCTTGATGCAGGGGGCGAGCGAGCAGTACTTC. The complete variable domain, with remaining parts taken from reference TRBV5-6 and TRBJ2-7, reads DAGVTQSPTHLIKTRGQQVTLRCSPKSGHDTVSWYQQALGQGPQFIFQYYEEEERQRGNFPDRFSGHQFPNYSSELNVNALLLGDSALYLCASSLMQGASEQYFGPGTRLTVT.

The rearrangement joins TRBV2 to TRBJ2-3; TRBD1 is a possible D gene (5 bases). The germline gives CDR1 SNHLY, CDR2 FYNNEI. Trimming took off 10 bases at V and 0 bases at J, with 17 bases between the two ends. The CDR3 has 15 amino acids. CDR3 coding DNA: TGTGCCATCCGGAGAAGGGCAGGGAGCACAGATACGCAGTATTTT. Translation gives CAIRRRAGSTDTQYF.

The genes are TRBV9 and TRBJ2-1; 13 nucleotides agree with TRBD2. Germline V CDR1 and CDR2: SGDLS, YYNGEE. V was pared by 4 bases and J by 6 bases, with 4 bases of the junction left unmatched. There are 15 residues in the CDR3. CDR3 DNA sequence: TGTGCCAGCAGCCAGACTAGCGGGGGGCCCAATGAGCAGTTCTTC. Its protein is CASSQTSGGPNEQFF.